Included here is one TCR beta chain sequence, with context. It has no known antigen specificity. There are no base qualities to consult, and no much larger clone falls within one base. TCRdb names Illumina NovaSeq 6000 as the instrument used. TCRalpha and TCRbeta cDNA libraries were built by 5'RACE with constant-segment primers, adding sample barcodes and unique molecular identifiers. Trizol reagent was used to extract RNA from every sample. Amplification of the libraries took two PCR steps, and the second step added a second sample barcode plus Illumina TruSeq adapters. The libraries were sequenced on an Illumina NovaSeq using 2 x 150 bp paired-end reads. Under the source paper's analysis protocol: With migec v1.2.7, reads were demultiplexed and then collapsed into UMI-guided consensus sequences. Using mixcr v2.1.11, the UMI consensuses were aligned to TRA and TRB V and J templates and assembled into clonotypes. A clonotype was counted as expanded or contracted only when both edgeR and NoisET called the clonotype significant, with the noise models trained on biological replicates. For edgeR calls, the thresholds were a false discovery rate-adjusted p below 0.01 and a log2 fold-change of 1. As an exploratory analysis of dynamics, max-normalized trajectories of the 1000 most abundant clonotypes were examined by PCA with hierarchical clustering. Each responding clone was given a CD4 or CD8 phenotype based on the CD4+ and CD8+ repertoires, which had been sequenced separately. The public reads were run again by TCRdb, first through fastp at Q25 and then through MiXCR, and only productive beta chains were kept. Each record represents a unique CDR3 protein, reported with the most common genes and DNA among its rows. Clone size and V and J calls follow TCRdb, not the original study. Here the sample has more than 120,000 distinct CDR3 sequences; 6% to 6.5% occur a single time. The ten largest clones represent 2% to 2.5% of the sample.

The data derive from a study of T-cell memory formation after mild COVID-19 (dated by TCRdb to the early 2020s). In the study overall: TCR sequence clusters from the two donors were found to be largely donor specific. In a couple of donors, T-cell clones that expanded and contracted after mild COVID-19 were followed by sequencing TCRalpha and TCRbeta repertoires longitudinally. The cohort comprised two young, previously healthy adult volunteers, one female and one male.

Ficoll-Paque density gradient centrifugation was used to isolate PBMCs. The paper's findings and limits, for the study overall: Only two mild cases were covered in the study, and larger cohorts including severe cases with pre-infection samples were considered necessary. SARS-CoV-2 specificity of the second-wave clones peaking on day 37 was not confirmed. Clones that contracted from day 15 to 85 showed balanced CD4/CD8 phenotypes, whereas a second wave of clones that expanded from day 15 to 37 leaned towards CD4+. Contracting CD4+ clones were located mainly in the CM and EM memory subsets, whereas CD8+ clones were found to be enriched in EMRA. Some responding clones were detected in pre-infection memory, which suggested that pre-existing cross-reactive memory T cells had joined the SARS-CoV-2 response.

The CDR3, from cysteine to phenylalanine, totals 13 residues. Only the CDR3 DNA stays, 39 bases, in frame from base 1. V is reduced by 0 bases and J by 8 bases, leaving a spacing of 10 bases between them. As encoded in the germline V gene, CDR1 is ENHRY while CDR2 is SYGVKD. Sequencing was carried out using PBMCs or a T cell subset sorted from them (not recorded which). Recombination linked TRBV10-3 to TRBJ1-2, with a tentative D gene TRBD1 over 5 matching bases. The sequence was collected from an adult woman who had mild COVID-19 (a few samples of this study predate the infection). The sample titles of this study are shuffled in the database, so cell type and time point are left out; the donor was told from shared clones. The nucleotide sequence is given as TGTGCCATCAGTGAGTCGAGGGGCGAGGGCTACACCTTC. Translated, it reads CAISESRGEGYTF.